A single sample gave rise to the 16 T cell receptor beta chains below, sequenced in a study of early stage breast cancer tumors. Repertoires were generated with immunoSEQ multiplex PCR, while TCRdb's copy carries only in-frame clones and drops some. The table lists 60,000 to 75,000 clones, around 80% of them singletons. The sample comprised blood. These receptors were taken from a person aged 40-50 years with breast cancer.

V usage is TRBV28 and J usage is TRBJ1-2; D ambiguous. This CDR3 is built from 14 residues. Germline V lookup: CDR1 MDHEN, CDR2 SYDVKM. Trimming shortened V by 1 base and J by 3 bases, and 9 bases separated the two germline ends. The DNA for the CDR3 is TGTGCCAGCAGTTTATACAGAAATTACTATGGCTACACCTTC. Its translation: CASSLYRNYYGYTF.

The chain couples TRBV4-2 to TRBJ2-7; D remains unclear. The CDR3 runs 14 residues. V lost 0 bases and J lost 6, with 12 bases in between. Germline lookup yields CDR1 LGHNA and CDR2 YNFKEQ. The CDR3 DNA is TGTGCCAGCAGCCAAGATCGGCGCTCGGGCGAGCAGTACTTC. Translating it yields CASSQDRRSGEQYF.

This clone was recorded a few times. Here the CDR3 DNA reads TGTGCCAGTAGTTCCACTTACCTCAGGGGGCTTAATCAGCCCCAGCATTTT. Its protein product is CASSSTYLRGLNQPQHF. The gene calls are TRBV19 and TRBJ1-5, with TRBD1 matching 8 bases. The CDR3 sequence is 17 residues long. Per germline, CDR1 LNHDA and CDR2 SQIVND (reference sequence). The junction had 13 bases not matched to a gene; V was cut back by 5 bases and J by 4 bases.

V gene TRBV19 combines with J gene TRBJ1-5; D may be TRBD1 (6 bases). Between the trimmed V and J ends, which lost 3 bases and 6 bases, there was a span of 18 bases. In germline, CDR1 is LNHDA, CDR2 SQIVND (reference sequence). This CDR3 contains 16 residues. CDR3 nucleotide sequence: TGTGCCAGTAGTATCTTCCCGGGACAAGGTATTCAGCCCCAGCATTTT. Amino acid sequence: CASSIFPGQGIQPQHF.

This sequence joins TRBV27 and TRBJ2-3; D is unresolved. V was trimmed by 0 bases and J by 2 bases, leaving 6 bases between them. The CDR3 spans 14 residues. CDR1 and CDR2 (germline): MNHEY, SMNVEV (reference sequence). The CDR3 DNA reads TGTGCCAGCAGTTTATCTATATCCACAGATACGCAGTATTTT. Translation gives CASSLSISTDTQYF.

V is TRBV19 and J is TRBJ1-1; 8 bases are shared with TRBD1. The V and J ends lost 6 bases and 0 bases, in that order; junction bases with no gene match: 9. Germline CDR1 LNHDA, CDR2 SQIVND (reference sequence). The CDR3 sequence is 16 residues long. The CDR3 loop is CASRPRQGLMNTEAFF. As DNA, the CDR3 is TGTGCCAGTAGGCCGCGACAGGGGCTCATGAACACTGAAGCTTTCTTT. Drawing the rest from reference TRBV19 and TRBJ1-1, the complete variable domain is DGGITQSPKYLFRKEGQNVTLSCEQNLNHDAMYWYRQDPGQGLRLIYYSQIVNDFQKGDIAEGYSVSREKKESFPLTVTSAQKNPTAFYLCASRPRQGLMNTEAFFGQGTRLTVV.

The V call is TRBV2, the J call TRBJ1-2; 8 positions match TRBD1. CDR1 and CDR2 from the germline V gene are SNHLY and FYNNEI. V lost 5 bases and J lost 3; bases outside the gene matches: 8. This CDR3 has 15 residues. The CDR3, as DNA: TGTGCCAGCAGTTCGGACAGGGAAAGGCACTATGGCTACACCTTC. This gives the protein CASSSDRERHYGYTF.

V usage is TRBV2 and J usage is TRBJ1-1; D may be TRBD1 (5 bases). The CDR3 contains 14 residues. Trimming removed 6 bases from V and 3 bases from J, with 14 bases in between. Germline lookup yields CDR1 SNHLY and CDR2 FYNNEI. Here the CDR3 reads CASRGGVRYTEAFF. The CDR3 coding sequence is TGTGCCAGCAGAGGAGGGGTTCGGTACACTGAAGCTTTCTTT.

The chain couples TRBV28 to TRBJ1-3, with D perhaps matching TRBD1 (6 bases). CDR3 size: 16 residues. Germline CDR1 and CDR2: MDHEN and SYDVKM. The V gene lost 4 bases and the J gene lost 1 base, with 14 bases spanning the gap. The CDR3 coding sequence is TGTGCCAGCAGTTCCGGCGGACAGCCTTCTGGAAACACCATATATTTT. As protein: CASSSGGQPSGNTIYF.

In DNA form, the CDR3 reads TGTGCCAGCAGGCCGAGACAAAAACTAGCGGGAGGAAGTAACAATGAGCAGTTCTTC. It encodes CASRPRQKLAGGSNNEQFF. This rearrangement joins TRBV28 to TRBJ2-1, with 12 bases matching TRBD2. This CDR3 comprises 19 residues. CDR1 is MDHEN and CDR2 is SYDVKM in the germline V gene. Losses at the gene ends were 6 bases for V and 5 bases for J; bases not matched to a gene: 17.

The J gene is TRBJ1-2, the V gene TRBV28; 10 positions match TRBD1. Germline CDR1 is MDHEN and CDR2 is SYDVKM. V gave up 2 bases and J gave up 4 bases; unmatched junction bases: 4. The CDR3 is made up of 15 amino acids. The CDR3: CASSLGQGGVYGYTF. As DNA, the CDR3 is TGTGCCAGCAGTTTAGGACAGGGGGGGGTCTATGGCTACACCTTC.

The chain links TRBV5-4 to TRBJ1-3; TRBD1 might be the D (5 bases). This CDR3 spans 15 amino acids. Germline V CDR1 and CDR2: SGHNT, YYREEE (reference sequence). V was pared by 0 bases and J by 1 base, with 8 bases between. The CDR3 is CASSLGRGSGNTIYF. The CDR3 nucleotides read TGTGCCAGCAGCTTGGGTAGGGGATCTGGAAACACCATATATTTT. Full variable domain (outside the CDR3, taken from reference TRBV5-4 and TRBJ1-3): ETGVTQSPTHLIKTRGQQVTLRCSSQSGHNTVSWYQQALGQGPQFIFQYYREEENGRGNFPPRFSGLQFPNYSSELNVNALELDDSALYLCASSLGRGSGNTIYFGEGSWLTVV.

This chain joins TRBV28 and TRBJ1-5; weak D call: TRBD1 (5 bases). With 3 bases removed from V and 3 bases from J, the gap between germline ends came to 15 bases. Germline-derived CDR1 and CDR2 are MDHEN and SYDVKM. This CDR3 is 16 amino acids long. The DNA of the CDR3 is TGTGCCAGCAGTTTCGACAGAAGTTACATCAATCAGCCCCAGCATTTT. Translating it yields CASSFDRSYINQPQHF.

V usage is TRBV30 and J usage is TRBJ2-1; 10 bases are shared with TRBD2. The germline gives CDR1 GTSNPN, CDR2 SVGIG (reference sequence). V lost 6 bases, J lost 6 bases, and 8 bases stayed unmatched. The CDR3 contains 14 residues. The CDR3: CACPKREGRNEQFF. CDR3 nucleotide sequence: TGTGCCTGCCCAAAGCGGGAGGGCCGCAATGAGCAGTTCTTC.

The V call is TRBV9, the J call TRBJ2-3, with TRBD2 matching over 8 bases. The CDR3 covers 17 residues. The ends lost 0 bases at V and 2 bases at J; junction bases unmatched: 8. Germline assignment: CDR1 SGDLS and CDR2 YYNGEE. The CDR3 protein is CASSVGVTSGYTDTQYF. In DNA form, the CDR3 reads TGTGCCAGCAGCGTAGGGGTAACTAGCGGCTACACAGATACGCAGTATTTT.

This clone was counted once. The rearrangement joins TRBV7-8 to TRBJ1-4, with D unresolved. Germline values: CDR1 SGHVS, CDR2 FQNEAQ. The CDR3 length is 14 residues. Trimming cost V 5 bases and J 8 bases, with 15 bases left between them. CDR3 in amino acids: CASSARGRGEKLFF. In nucleotides, the CDR3 is TGTGCCAGCAGCGCCCGAGGGCGCGGAGAAAAACTGTTTTTT.